This T cell receptor beta chain was retrieved from a study of CD8+ T cells in alopecia areata. The sample's treatment: oral pan-JAK inhibitor, 5-10 mg twice daily. In each case, RNA was isolated and then reverse transcribed into cDNA as the sequencing template. Libraries were prepared by immunoSEQ multiplex PCR; TCRdb keeps only in-frame clonotypes and omits some of them. This table holds around 300,000 clones, 60% found once. The CDR3 sequence is 12 residues long. Between the trimmed V and J ends, which lost 6 bases and 4 bases, there was a span of 12 bases. The germline CDR1 and CDR2 sequences are SQVTM and ANQGSEA. The sample holds a few counts of this clone.

This TCR derives from a human donor with alopecia areata. Sequencing was performed on CD4+ T cells sorted from blood, taken at roughly week 53, from a patient treated with tofacitinib. This chain links TRBV29-1 with TRBJ1-2; D possibly corresponds to TRBD1 (6 bases). The CDR3 reads CSVLRGAYGYTF. The CDR3 nucleotides read TGCAGCGTACTCAGGGGAGCCTATGGCTACACCTTC.